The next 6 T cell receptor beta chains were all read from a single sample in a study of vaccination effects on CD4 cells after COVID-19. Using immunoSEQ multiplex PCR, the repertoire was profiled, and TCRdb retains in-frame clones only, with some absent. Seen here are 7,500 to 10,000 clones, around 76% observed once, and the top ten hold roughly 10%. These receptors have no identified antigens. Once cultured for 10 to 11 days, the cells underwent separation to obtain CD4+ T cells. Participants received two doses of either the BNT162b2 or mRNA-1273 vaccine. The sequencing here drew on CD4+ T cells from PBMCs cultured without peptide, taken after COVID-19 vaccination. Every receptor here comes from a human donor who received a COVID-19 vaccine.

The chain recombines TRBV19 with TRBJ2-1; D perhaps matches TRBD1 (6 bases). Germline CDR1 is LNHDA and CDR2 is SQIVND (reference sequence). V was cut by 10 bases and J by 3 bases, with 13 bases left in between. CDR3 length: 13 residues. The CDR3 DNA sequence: TGTGCCATCTCGGACAGATTCTACAATGAGCAGTTCTTC. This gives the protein CAISDRFYNEQFF.

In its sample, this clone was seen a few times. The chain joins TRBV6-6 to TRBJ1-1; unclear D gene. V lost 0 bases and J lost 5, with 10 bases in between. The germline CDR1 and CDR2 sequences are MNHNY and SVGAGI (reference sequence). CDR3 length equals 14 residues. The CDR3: CASSYSTGYTEAFF. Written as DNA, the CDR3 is TGTGCCAGCAGTTACTCGACGGGATATACTGAAGCTTTCTTT.

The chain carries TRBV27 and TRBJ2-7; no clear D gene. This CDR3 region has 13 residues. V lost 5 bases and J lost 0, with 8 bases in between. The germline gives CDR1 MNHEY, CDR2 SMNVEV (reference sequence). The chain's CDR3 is CASSPTLSYEQYF. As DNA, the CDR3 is TGTGCCAGCAGTCCGACACTCTCCTACGAGCAGTACTTC.

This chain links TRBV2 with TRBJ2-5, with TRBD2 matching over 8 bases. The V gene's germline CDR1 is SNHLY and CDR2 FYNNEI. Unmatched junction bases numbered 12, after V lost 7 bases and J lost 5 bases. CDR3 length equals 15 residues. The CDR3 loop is CASTAAGGRGETQYF. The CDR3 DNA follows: TGTGCCAGCACTGCGGCGGGGGGCCGGGGGGAGACCCAGTACTTC.

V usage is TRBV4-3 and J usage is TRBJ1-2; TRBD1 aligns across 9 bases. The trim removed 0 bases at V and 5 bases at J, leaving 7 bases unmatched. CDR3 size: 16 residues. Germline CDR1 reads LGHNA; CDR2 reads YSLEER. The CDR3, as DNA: TGCGCCAGCAGCCAAGATTTGGGACAGGGCTTATATGGCTACACCTTC. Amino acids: CASSQDLGQGLYGYTF.

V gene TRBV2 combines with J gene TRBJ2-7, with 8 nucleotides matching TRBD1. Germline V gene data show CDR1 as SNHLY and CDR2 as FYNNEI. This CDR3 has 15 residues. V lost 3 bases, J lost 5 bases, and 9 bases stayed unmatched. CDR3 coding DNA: TGTGCCAGCAGTGATGGGCGGACAGGGACCAACGAGCAGTACTTC. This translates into CASSDGRTGTNEQYF. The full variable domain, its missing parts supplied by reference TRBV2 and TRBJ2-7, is EPEVTQTPSHQVTQMGQEVILRCVPISNHLYFYWYRQILGQKVEFLVSFYNNEISEKSEIFDDQFSVERPDGSNFTLKIRSTKLEDSAMYFCASSDGRTGTNEQYFGPGTRLTVT.